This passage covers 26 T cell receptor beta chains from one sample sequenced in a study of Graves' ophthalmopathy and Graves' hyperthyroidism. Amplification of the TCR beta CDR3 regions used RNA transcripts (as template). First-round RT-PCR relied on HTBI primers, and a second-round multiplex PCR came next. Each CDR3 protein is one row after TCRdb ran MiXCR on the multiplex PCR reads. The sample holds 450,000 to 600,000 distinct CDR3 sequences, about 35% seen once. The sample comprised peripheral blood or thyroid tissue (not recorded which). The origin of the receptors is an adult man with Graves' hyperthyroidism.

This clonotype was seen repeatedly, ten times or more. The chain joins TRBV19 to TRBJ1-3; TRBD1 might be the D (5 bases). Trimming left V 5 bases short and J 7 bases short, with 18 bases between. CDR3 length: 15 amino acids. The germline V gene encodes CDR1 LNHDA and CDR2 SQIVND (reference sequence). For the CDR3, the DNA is TGTGCCAGTAGTGTGCCCTGGGGTAGGGACAACACCATATATTTT. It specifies CASSVPWGRDNTIYF.

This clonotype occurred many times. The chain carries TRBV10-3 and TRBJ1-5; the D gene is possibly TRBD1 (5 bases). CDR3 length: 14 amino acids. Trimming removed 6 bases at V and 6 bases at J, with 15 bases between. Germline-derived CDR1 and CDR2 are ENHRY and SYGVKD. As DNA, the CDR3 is TGTGCCATCAGGGACGTGTGGGGGGGTCAGCCCCAGCATTTT. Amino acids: CAIRDVWGGQPQHF.

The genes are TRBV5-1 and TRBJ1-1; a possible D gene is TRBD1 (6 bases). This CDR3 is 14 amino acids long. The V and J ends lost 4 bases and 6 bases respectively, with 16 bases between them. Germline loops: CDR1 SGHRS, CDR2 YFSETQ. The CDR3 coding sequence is TGCGCCAGCAGCCCGGGGGCGGGGGCTGCTGAAGCTTTCTTT. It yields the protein CASSPGAGAAEAFF.

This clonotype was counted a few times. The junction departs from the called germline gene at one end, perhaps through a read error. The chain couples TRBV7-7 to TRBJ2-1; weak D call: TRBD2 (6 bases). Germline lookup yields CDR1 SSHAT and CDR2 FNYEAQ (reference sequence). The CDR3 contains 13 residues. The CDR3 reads CASSSGLDNEQFF. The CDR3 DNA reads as TGTGCTAGCAGCTCGGGACTGGACAATGAGCAGTTCTTC.

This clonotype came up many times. CDR3 residues: CASTGDGNYGYTF. Here the CDR3 DNA reads TGTGCCAGCACCGGGGACGGGAACTATGGCTACACCTTC. This sequence joins TRBV6-6 and TRBJ1-2, with D possibly matching TRBD1 (5 bases). CDR3 length: 13 residues. With 7 bases removed from V and 2 bases from J, the gap between germline ends came to 11 bases. Germline V gene lookup returns CDR1 MNHNY and CDR2 SVGAGI (reference sequence).

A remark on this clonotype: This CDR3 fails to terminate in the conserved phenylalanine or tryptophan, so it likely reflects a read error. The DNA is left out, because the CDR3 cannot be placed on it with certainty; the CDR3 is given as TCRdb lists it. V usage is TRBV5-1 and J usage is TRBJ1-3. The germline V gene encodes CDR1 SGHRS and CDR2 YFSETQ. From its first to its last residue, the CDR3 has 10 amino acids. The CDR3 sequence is CASSADMRMT.

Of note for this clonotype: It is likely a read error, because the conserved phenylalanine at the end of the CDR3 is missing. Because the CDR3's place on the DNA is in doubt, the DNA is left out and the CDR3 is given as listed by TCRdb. CDR3 residues: CAGSLALRA. The chain links TRBV7-2 to TRBJ2-7. Counting both end residues, the CDR3 totals 9 amino acids. The germline V gene has CDR1 SGHTA and CDR2 FQGNSA.

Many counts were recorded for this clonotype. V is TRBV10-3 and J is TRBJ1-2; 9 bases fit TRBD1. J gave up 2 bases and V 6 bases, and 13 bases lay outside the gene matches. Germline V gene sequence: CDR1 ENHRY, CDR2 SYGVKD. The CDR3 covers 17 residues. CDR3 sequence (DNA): TGTGCCATCAGCCTTACCGGGACAGGGACCGCAAACTATGGCTACACCTTC. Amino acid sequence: CAISLTGTGTANYGYTF.

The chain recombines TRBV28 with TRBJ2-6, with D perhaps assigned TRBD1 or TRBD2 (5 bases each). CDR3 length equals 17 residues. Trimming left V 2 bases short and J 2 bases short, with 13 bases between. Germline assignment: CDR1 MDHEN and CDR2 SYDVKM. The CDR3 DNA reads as TGTGCCAGCAGTTTACGAGGGGATCGCCCTGGGGCCAACGTCCTGACTTTC. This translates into CASSLRGDRPGANVLTF.

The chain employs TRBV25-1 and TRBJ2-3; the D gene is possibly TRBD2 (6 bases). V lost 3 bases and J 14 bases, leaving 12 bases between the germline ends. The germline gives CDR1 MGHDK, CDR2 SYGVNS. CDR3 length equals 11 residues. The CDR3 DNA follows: TGTGCCAGCAGTGACGCTGGGAGGATGTATTTT. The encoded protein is CASSDAGRMYF.

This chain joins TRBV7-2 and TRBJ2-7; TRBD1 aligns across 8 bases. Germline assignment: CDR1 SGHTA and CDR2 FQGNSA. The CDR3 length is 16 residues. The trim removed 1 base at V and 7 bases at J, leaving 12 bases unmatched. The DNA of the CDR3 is TGTGCCAGCAGCTTAGGGTCAGGGGGCCGGTCCAATGAGCAGTACTTC. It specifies CASSLGSGGRSNEQYF.

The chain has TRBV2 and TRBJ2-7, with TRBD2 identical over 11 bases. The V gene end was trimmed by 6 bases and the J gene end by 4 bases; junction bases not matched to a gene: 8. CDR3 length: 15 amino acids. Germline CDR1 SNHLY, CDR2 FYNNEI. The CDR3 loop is CASSAASGGSYEQYF. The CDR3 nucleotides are TGTGCCAGCAGCGCGGCTAGCGGGGGGTCTTACGAGCAGTACTTC.

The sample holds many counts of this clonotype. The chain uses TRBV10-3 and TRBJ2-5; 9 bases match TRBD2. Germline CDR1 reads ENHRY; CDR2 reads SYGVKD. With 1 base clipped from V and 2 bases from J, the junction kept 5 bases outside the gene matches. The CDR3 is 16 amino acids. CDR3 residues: CAISELLSGGQETQYF. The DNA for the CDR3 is TGTGCCATCAGTGAGTTACTCAGCGGGGGGCAAGAGACCCAGTACTTC.

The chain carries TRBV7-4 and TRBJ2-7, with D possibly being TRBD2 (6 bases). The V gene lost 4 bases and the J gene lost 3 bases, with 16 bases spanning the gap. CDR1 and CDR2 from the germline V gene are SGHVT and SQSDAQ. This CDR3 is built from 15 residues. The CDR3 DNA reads TGTGCCAGCAGCTCCTGGGACGGGAGAAGCTACGAGCAGTACTTC. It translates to CASSSWDGRSYEQYF.

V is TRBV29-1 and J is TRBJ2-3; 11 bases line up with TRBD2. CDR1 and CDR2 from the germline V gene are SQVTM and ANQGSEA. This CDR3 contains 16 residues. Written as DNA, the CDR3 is TGCAGTGCTCAAACTGGACTAGCGGGTACCACAGATACGCAGTATTTT. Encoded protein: CSAQTGLAGTTDTQYF.

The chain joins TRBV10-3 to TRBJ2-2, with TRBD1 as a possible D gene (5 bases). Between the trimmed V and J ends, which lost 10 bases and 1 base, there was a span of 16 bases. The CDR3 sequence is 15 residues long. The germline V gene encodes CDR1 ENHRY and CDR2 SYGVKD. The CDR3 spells CASIQDRGNTGELFF. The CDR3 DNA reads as TGTGCCAGCATCCAGGATAGGGGGAACACCGGGGAGCTGTTTTTT.

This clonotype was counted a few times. The CDR3 DNA follows: TGTGCCAGCAGCTTGGAACGTGAGAACACTGAAGCTTTCTTT. Translating it yields CASSLERENTEAFF. The J gene is TRBJ1-1, the V gene TRBV5-8; D is ambiguous. Trimming took off 0 bases at V and 1 base at J, with 7 bases between the two ends. Germline CDR1 is SGHTS and CDR2 is YDEGEE. The length of the CDR3 is 14 residues.

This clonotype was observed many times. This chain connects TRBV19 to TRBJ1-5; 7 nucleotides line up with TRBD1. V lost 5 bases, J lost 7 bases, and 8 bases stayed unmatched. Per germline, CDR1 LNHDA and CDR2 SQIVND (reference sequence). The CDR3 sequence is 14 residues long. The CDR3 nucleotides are TGTGCCAGTAGTCTTCGACAGGGCGGGCAGCCCCAGCATTTT. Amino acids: CASSLRQGGQPQHF.

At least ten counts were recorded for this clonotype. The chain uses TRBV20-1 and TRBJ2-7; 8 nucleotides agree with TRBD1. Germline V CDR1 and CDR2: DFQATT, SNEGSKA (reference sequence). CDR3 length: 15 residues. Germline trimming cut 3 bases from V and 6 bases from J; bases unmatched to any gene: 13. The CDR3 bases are TGCAGTGCTAGCGGTCTGGGACAGGCCACCTTCGAGCAGTACTTC. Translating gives CSASGLGQATFEQYF.

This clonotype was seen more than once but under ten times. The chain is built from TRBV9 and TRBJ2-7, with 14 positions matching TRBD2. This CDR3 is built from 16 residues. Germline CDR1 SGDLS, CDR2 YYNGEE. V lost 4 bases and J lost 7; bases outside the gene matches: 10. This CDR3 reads CASSSSGLAGVSEQYF. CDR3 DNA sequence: TGTGCCAGCAGCAGCTCGGGACTAGCGGGAGTAAGTGAGCAGTACTTC.

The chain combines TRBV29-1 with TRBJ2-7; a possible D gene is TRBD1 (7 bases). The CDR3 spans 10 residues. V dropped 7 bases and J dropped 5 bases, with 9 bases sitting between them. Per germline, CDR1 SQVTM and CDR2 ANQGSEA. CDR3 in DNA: TGCAGCGGGAGGGGGCACGAGCAGTACTTC. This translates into CSGRGHEQYF.

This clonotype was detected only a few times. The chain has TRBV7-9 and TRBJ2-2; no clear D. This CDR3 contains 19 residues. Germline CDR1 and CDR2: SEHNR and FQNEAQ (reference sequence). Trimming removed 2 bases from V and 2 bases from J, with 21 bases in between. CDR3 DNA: TGTGCCAGCAGCTTAAGACTCCCCAGTAGATACTTAAACACCGGGGAGCTGTTTTTT. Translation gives CASSLRLPSRYLNTGELFF.

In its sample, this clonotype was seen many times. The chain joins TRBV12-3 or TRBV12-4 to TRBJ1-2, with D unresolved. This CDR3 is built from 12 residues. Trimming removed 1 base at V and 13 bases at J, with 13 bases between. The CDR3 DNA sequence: TGTGCCAGCAGTTTAGGCATCTCCGTCTGCACCTTC. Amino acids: CASSLGISVCTF.

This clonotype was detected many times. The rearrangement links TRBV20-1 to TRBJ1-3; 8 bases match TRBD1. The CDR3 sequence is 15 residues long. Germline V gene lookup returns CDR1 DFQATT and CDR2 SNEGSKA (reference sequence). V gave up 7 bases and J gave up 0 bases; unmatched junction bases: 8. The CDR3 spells CSGVDRASSGNTIYF. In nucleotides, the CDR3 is TGCAGTGGGGTGGACAGGGCCTCCTCTGGAAACACCATATATTTT.

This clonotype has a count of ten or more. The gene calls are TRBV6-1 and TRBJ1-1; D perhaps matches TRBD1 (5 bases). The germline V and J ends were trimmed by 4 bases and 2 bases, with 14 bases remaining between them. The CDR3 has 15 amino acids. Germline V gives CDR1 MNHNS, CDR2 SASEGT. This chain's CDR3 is CASSAGRVVNTEAFF. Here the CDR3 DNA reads TGTGCCAGCAGTGCAGGCAGGGTCGTCAACACTGAAGCTTTCTTT.

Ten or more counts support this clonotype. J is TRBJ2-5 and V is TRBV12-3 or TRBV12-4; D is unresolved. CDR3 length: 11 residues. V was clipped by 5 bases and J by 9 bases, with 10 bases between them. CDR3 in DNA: TGTGCCAGCAGTGCTAAGTACGCCCAGTACTTC. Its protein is CASSAKYAQYF.